This TCR beta chain was identified during a study of blood T cells in healthy people across ages. At the level of the study: Capture via template switching afforded approximately one barcoded beta molecule per two T cells. Whole-study results and caveats: The diversity estimates, figures obtained from one million T cells, were considered underestimates.

V lost 4 bases to trimming and J lost 3 bases, with 15 bases between them. CDR1 and CDR2 (germline): ENHRY, SYGVKD. The CDR3 runs 16 residues. Then a second PCR, running about 6 to 12 cycles, was carried out with a sample-barcoded 5' primer and a J-beta primer mix. TCRdb re-called the 5' RACE reads through MiXCR, storing one row per CDR3 protein. Here the sample spans about 1.8 million distinct CDR3 sequences, about 50% being singletons. About this clonotype itself: Its antigen is undetermined.

Healthy Caucasian individuals from Russia aged about 6 to 90 were enrolled as donors. The chain carries TRBV10-3 and TRBJ2-2, with TRBD2 as a possible D gene (7 bases). This receptor was taken from a woman between 40 and 55 years old in good health. Sequenced input: blood. CDR3 in amino acids: CAISVAGGPDTGELFF. CDR3 bases: TGTGCCATCAGTGTGGCCGGGGGGCCGGACACCGGGGAGCTGTTTTTT.